These T cell receptor beta chains were read from a single sample in a study of blood T cell repertoires in COVID-19. TCRdb's table, derived via immunoSEQ multiplex PCR, lists solely in-frame clones and lacks some. The sample lists about 270,000 clones, around 89% seen once, with 3% in the top ten. Sequencing used PBMCs or T cells enriched from blood (not recorded which). All receptors come from a woman between 45 and 60 years old who had recovered from COVID-19. Each CDR3 is given with its conserved first and last residue. The D gene is left open where the match is weak. For some rows the clone size is stated as once, few or many, or as a class when expanded; others skip it.

D gene	clone size	V gene	J gene	CDR3 protein	CDR3 DNA
NA	NA	TRBV28	TRBJ2-5	CASSPGDQETQYF	TGTGCCAGCAGCCCCGGAGACCAAGAGACCCAGTACTTC
TRBD1	few	TRBV3-1/TRBV3-2	TRBJ2-7	CASSGPDRDSFGYEQYF	TGTGCCAGCAGCGGACCCGACAGGGATTCTTTCGGCTACGAGCAGTACTTC
TRBD1	NA	TRBV9	TRBJ2-1	CASSVSTGGLGSYNEQFF	TGTGCCAGCAGCGTAAGCACAGGGGGATTGGGCTCCTACAATGAGCAGTTCTTC
TRBD1	NA	TRBV18	TRBJ1-4	CASSPSHSGGNEKLFF	TGTGCCAGCTCACCATCACACTCAGGGGGGAACGAAAAACTGTTTTTT
TRBD2	NA	TRBV9	TRBJ2-5	CASSVVAGGETQYF	TGTGCCAGCAGCGTAGTAGCGGGAGGAGAGACCCAGTACTTC
TRBD1	NA	TRBV28	TRBJ2-7	CASSPGQGPYEQYF	TGTGCCAGCAGTCCAGGACAGGGACCCTACGAGCAGTACTTC
NA	NA	TRBV5-1	TRBJ1-1	CASSPTTGNTEAFF	TGCGCCAGCAGCCCCACTACAGGGAACACTGAAGCTTTCTTT
TRBD1	NA	TRBV28	TRBJ2-7	CASRPPGTGPDIFSYEQYF	TGTGCCAGCAGGCCCCCGGGGACAGGGCCGGATATTTTCTCCTACGAGCAGTACTTC
NA	NA	TRBV20-1	TRBJ2-3	CSALLTDTQYF	TGCAGTGCACTCCTCACAGATACGCAGTATTTT
NA	NA	TRBV7-3	TRBJ1-6	CASSLGLGNSPLHF	TGTGCCAGCAGCTTGGGCCTTGGGAATTCACCCCTCCACTTT